The rows below give T cell receptor beta chains drawn from one sample of a study of CD8+ T cells in alopecia areata. Sequencing used immunoSEQ multiplex PCR; TCRdb keeps in-frame clones, though not all of them. This sample has about 90,000 clones; roughly 45% occur once, and the top ten carry around 19%. Sequenced material: CD8+ T cells sorted from blood, taken at week 24, from a patient treated with tofacitinib. Receptors originate from a human donor with alopecia areata. Each CDR3 is given with its conserved first and last residue. D genes are given only for firm matches. Only part of the rows carry a size: once, few, many, or a class if the clone is expanded.

size	D	V	J	CDR3	DNA
NA	TRBD2	TRBV5-4	TRBJ2-7	CASSFSLAGVVYEQYF	TGTGCCAGCAGCTTCTCCCTAGCGGGAGTTGTCTACGAGCAGTACTTC
once	NA	TRBV29-1	TRBJ1-1	CSVSTGIGGTEAFF	TGCAGCGTTTCCACAGGGATTGGAGGGACTGAAGCTTTCTTT
NA	NA	TRBV9	TRBJ2-3	CASSVGTADTQYF	TGTGCCAGCAGCGTAGGGACAGCAGATACGCAGTATTTT
NA	NA	TRBV27	TRBJ2-7	CASSRVMDYEQYF	TGTGCCAGCAGCCGAGTTATGGACTACGAGCAGTACTTC
NA	NA	TRBV7-2	TRBJ2-2	CASSFPGLVRAGELFF	TGTGCCAGCAGCTTTCCGGGACTCGTCAGGGCCGGGGAGCTGTTTTTT
few	TRBD2	TRBV28	TRBJ2-3	CATYGLAGDADTQYF	TGTGCCACCTACGGACTAGCGGGAGATGCAGATACGCAGTATTTT
NA	TRBD2	TRBV2	TRBJ2-7	CASSRPAGSSYEQYF	TGTGCCAGCAGTCGGCCAGCGGGGAGCTCCTACGAGCAGTACTTC
few	TRBD1	TRBV29-1	TRBJ1-1	CSVAPGGLRFGAFF	TGCAGCGTCGCCCCAGGGGGTTTAAGATTCGGAGCTTTCTTT
NA	NA	TRBV7-9	TRBJ2-3	CAVEDSTDTQYF	TGTGCCGTCGAGGATAGCACAGATACGCAGTATTTT
many	TRBD1	TRBV28	TRBJ2-7	CASRPPGTGFMWQYF	TGTGCCAGCAGACCGCCCGGGACAGGCTTCATGTGGCAGTACTTC
NA	NA	TRBV29-1	TRBJ2-2	CSVVRVGGELFF	TGCAGCGTTGTGAGGGTTGGCGGGGAGCTGTTTTTT
NA	NA	TRBV7-9	TRBJ1-5	CASSSLGQPQHF	TGTGCCAGCAGCTCCCTCGGACAGCCCCAGCATTTT
few	NA	TRBV28	TRBJ2-6	CASSWGSSSGANVLTF	TGTGCCAGCAGCTGGGGGTCGTCCTCTGGGGCCAACGTCCTGACTTTC
NA	NA	TRBV6-1	TRBJ2-2	CASSEASGAGELFF	TGTGCCAGCAGTGAAGCGTCGGGTGCCGGGGAGCTGTTTTTT
NA	TRBD1	TRBV29-1	TRBJ1-2	CSAVGGAGYTF	TGCAGCGCTGTAGGGGGCGCTGGCTACACCTTC
NA	NA	TRBV29-1	TRBJ2-7	CSVEAGAGGLSYEQYF	TGCAGCGTTGAAGCTGGGGCAGGGGGGCTCTCCTACGAGCAGTACTTC
large	TRBD2	TRBV19	TRBJ2-3	CASSPLAGASRDTQYF	TGTGCCAGTAGTCCCCTAGCGGGAGCGTCGCGAGATACGCAGTATTTT
NA	NA	TRBV27	TRBJ2-3	CASSFAQGADTQYF	TGTGCCAGCAGTTTTGCGCAGGGCGCAGATACGCAGTATTTT
NA	NA	TRBV9	TRBJ2-6	CASSVGLSGANVLTF	TGTGCCAGCAGCGTAGGCCTAAGTGGGGCCAACGTCCTGACTTTC
NA	NA	TRBV5-1	TRBJ2-5	CASSDYGTAVETQYF	TGCGCCAGCAGCGACTACGGGACGGCTGTGGAGACCCAGTACTTC
NA	NA	TRBV2	TRBJ2-1	CASSEGRHPYNEQFF	TGTGCCAGCAGTGAAGGGAGACATCCCTACAATGAGCAGTTCTTC
few	TRBD2	TRBV5-1	TRBJ2-3	CASSSTGLAVSTDTQYF	TGCGCCAGCAGCTCTACGGGACTAGCGGTCAGCACAGATACGCAGTATTTT
few	NA	TRBV7-9	TRBJ1-1	CASSLALMEAFF	TGTGCCAGCAGCTTAGCTCTTATGGAAGCTTTCTTT
once	NA	TRBV4-1	TRBJ2-7	CASSLRDGTYEQYF	TGCGCCAGCAGCCTAAGGGACGGTACCTACGAGCAGTACTTC
few	TRBD2	TRBV6-5	TRBJ2-3	CASLGSGNLDTQYF	TGTGCCTCCCTCGGGAGCGGGAATTTAGATACGCAGTATTTT
NA	NA	TRBV6-5	TRBJ2-3	CASTRTGGADTQYF	TGTGCCAGCACTAGGACGGGGGGCGCAGATACGCAGTATTTT
NA	TRBD1	TRBV4-1	TRBJ1-2	CASSQPQGANYGYTF	TGCGCCAGCAGCCAACCACAGGGGGCTAACTATGGCTACACCTTC